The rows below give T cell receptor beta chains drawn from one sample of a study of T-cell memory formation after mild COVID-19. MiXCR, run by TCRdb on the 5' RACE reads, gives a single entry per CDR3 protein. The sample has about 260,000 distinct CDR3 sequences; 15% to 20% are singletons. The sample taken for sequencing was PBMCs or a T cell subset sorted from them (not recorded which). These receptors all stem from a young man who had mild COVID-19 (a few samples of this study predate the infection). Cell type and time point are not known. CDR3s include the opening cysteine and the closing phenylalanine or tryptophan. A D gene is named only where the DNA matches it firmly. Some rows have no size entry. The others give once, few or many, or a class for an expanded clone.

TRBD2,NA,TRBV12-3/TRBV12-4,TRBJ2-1,TGTGCCAGCGGCCCGCGGGGAGCGGGGGGACCAAATGAGCAGTTCTTC,CASGPRGAGGPNEQFF
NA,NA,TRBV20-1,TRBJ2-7,TGCAGTGCTAGACGCCCGGGGAACGAGCAGTACTTC,CSARRPGNEQYF
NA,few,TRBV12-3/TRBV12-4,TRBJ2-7,TGTGCCAGCATGCCTGAGGAGGAGTACGAGCAGTACTTC,CASMPEEEYEQYF
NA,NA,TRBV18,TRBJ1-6,TGTGCCAGCTCACCACCGGAGATGGGTCGGGCCCTCCACTTT,CASSPPEMGRALHF
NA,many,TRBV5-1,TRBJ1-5,TGCGCCAGCAGCTTTTCGGGGGGCTTAGATCAGCCCCAGCATTTT,CASSFSGGLDQPQHF
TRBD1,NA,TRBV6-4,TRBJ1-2,TGTGCCAGCAGTGACCATGGGACAGGGAGAAGATATGGCTACACCTTC,CASSDHGTGRRYGYTF
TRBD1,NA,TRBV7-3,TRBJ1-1,TGTGCCAGCAGCCCCAACGGGGGACAGGGAGTTAACACTGAAGCTTTCTTT,CASSPNGGQGVNTEAFF
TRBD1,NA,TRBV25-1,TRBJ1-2,TGTGCCAGCAGTGCGGGACAGGGGGAGTATTATGGCTACACCTTC,CASSAGQGEYYGYTF
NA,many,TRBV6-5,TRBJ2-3,TGTGCCAGCAGCCGAGGAGGGGAGGATACGCAGTATTTT,CASSRGGEDTQYF
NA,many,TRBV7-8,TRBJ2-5,TGTGCCAGCAGCCCGCACGGGAGTGAGGAGACCCAGTACTTC,CASSPHGSEETQYF
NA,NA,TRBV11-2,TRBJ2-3,TGTGCCAGCAGCTTATTCCTAGATACGCAGTATTTT,CASSLFLDTQYF